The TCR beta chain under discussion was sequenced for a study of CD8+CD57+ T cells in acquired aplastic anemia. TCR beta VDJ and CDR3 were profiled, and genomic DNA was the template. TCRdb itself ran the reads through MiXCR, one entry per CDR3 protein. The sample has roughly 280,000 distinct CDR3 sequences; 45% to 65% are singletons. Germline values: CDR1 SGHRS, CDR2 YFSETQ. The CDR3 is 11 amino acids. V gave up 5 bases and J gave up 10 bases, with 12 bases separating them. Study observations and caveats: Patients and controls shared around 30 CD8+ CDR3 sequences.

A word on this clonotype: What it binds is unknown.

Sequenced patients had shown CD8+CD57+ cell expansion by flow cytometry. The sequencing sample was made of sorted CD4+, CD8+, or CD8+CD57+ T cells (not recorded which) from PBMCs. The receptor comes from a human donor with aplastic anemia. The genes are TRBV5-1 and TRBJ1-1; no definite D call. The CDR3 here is CASREDERAFF. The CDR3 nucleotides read TGCGCCAGCAGGGAGGACGAGAGAGCTTTCTTT.